The T cell receptor (beta chain) described here comes from a study of cytomegalovirus exposure and HLA in healthy donors. PCR primers comprised 60 Vbeta and 13 Jbeta primers. The table came from immunoSEQ multiplex PCR; TCRdb's copy has only in-frame clones and leaves some out. The profile shows 110,000 to 150,000 clones, around 80% of them singletons. Regarding this clone: As yet, its antigen is unknown.

The study, taken as a whole, reports: At a 0.05 false discovery rate, a later analysis found about 17,000 TCR beta sequences to be associated with HLA alleles. Some V segments, including TRBV6-2 and TRBV6-3, were excluded as indistinguishable. Sequencing probably produced one cluster of sequence variants that were highly shared.

Germline V lookup: CDR1 LNHDA, CDR2 SQIVND (reference sequence). The CDR3 consists of 14 residues. V shed 7 bases, J shed 6 bases, and the junction held 7 bases outside the gene matches. The rearrangement joins TRBV19 to TRBJ2-1; 9 bases fit TRBD1. What was sequenced was PBMCs. The TCR originated in a young man in good health and CMV-seropositive. The CDR3 here is CASTTGGPANEQFF. CDR3 bases: TGTGCCAGTACCACAGGGGGCCCCGCCAATGAGCAGTTCTTC.